This TCR beta chain was obtained from a study of blood T cell repertoires in COVID-19. CDR3 length: 13 amino acids. V shed 4 bases and J shed 5 bases, with 9 bases lying between them. CDR1 and CDR2 (germline): SGHDT, YYEEEE. Study processing details: Counts of nucleated cells, estimated from reference gene primer amplification, were obtained. Some clones are missing from TCRdb's copy, which holds only in-frame ones; the method was immunoSEQ multiplex PCR. That table is the source of V, J and clone size, and D and trimming were worked out from the DNA. Found here are 120,000 to 150,000 clones, 70% to 90% of them singletons; the top ten hold around 8%.

The sample taken for sequencing was peripheral blood. The clonotype comes from a woman aged 60-75 years with COVID-19, enrolled during active disease. The chain links TRBV5-6 to TRBJ2-2; D is undetermined. This CDR3 reads CASSADTTGELFF. The CDR3 bases are TGTGCCAGCAGCGCCGACACTACCGGGGAGCTGTTTTTT.